A single sample is the source of the 17 T cell receptor beta chains below, sequenced in a study of human T cells and chemical hapten exposure. This sample's time point: patch test 1, 2 weeks after DPC sensitization. Specified treatment: therapeutic diphenylcyclopropenone sensitization with weekly scalp DPC. TCRdb reprocessed the RACE reads with MiXCR, giving one entry per CDR3 protein. The repertoire consists of about 80,000 distinct CDR3 sequences, with 9% to 12% occurring once and the leading ten covering around 1.5%. The sequencing used whole blood, collected in connection with sensitization to the hapten diphenylcyclopropenone (DPC). These receptors were taken from a woman between 45 and 60 years old with alopecia areata. Some clones in this sample may be carry-over from other donors' samples.

This clonotype was counted only a few times. The V call is TRBV11-2, the J call TRBJ2-4; 12 bases line up with TRBD2. CDR3 length: 17 residues. Germline CDR1 and CDR2: SGHAT and FQNNGV. The V gene end was trimmed by 3 bases and the J gene end by 6 bases; junction bases not matched to a gene: 9. The DNA of the CDR3 is TGTGCCAGCAGCTTCCTTACTAGCGGGAGGCTGGGAAACATTCAGTACTTC. This encodes CASSFLTSGRLGNIQYF. Full variable domain (missing parts from reference TRBV11-2 and TRBJ2-4): EAGVAQSPRYKIIEKRQSVAFWCNPISGHATLYWYQQILGQGPKLLIQFQNNGVVDDSQLPKDRFSAERLKGVDSTLKIQPAKLEDSAVYLCASSFLTSGRLGNIQYFGAGTRLSVL.

The gene calls are TRBV20-1 and TRBJ1-1, with D possibly matching TRBD1 (5 bases). CDR1 and CDR2 from the germline V gene are DFQATT and SNEGSKA (reference sequence). The CDR3 runs to 14 residues. V was clipped by 6 bases and J by 3 bases, with 17 bases between them. CDR3 sequence: CSAHASDTYTEAFF. Written as DNA, the CDR3 is TGCAGTGCCCACGCCTCGGACACTTACACTGAAGCTTTCTTT.

The J gene is TRBJ2-3, the V gene TRBV14; TRBD1 is a possible D gene (5 bases). The V end lost 4 bases, the J end lost 0 bases, and 14 bases lay between the germline ends. Looked up from germline, CDR1 is SGHDN and CDR2 is FVKESK. The CDR3 extends over 16 amino acids. CDR3 sequence (DNA): TGTGCCAGCAGCCGATGGACACCATTAAGCACAGATACGCAGTATTTT. This codes for CASSRWTPLSTDTQYF.

This clonotype has more than one count but fewer than ten. The chain recombines TRBV27 with TRBJ1-3; 9 bases align to TRBD1. The germline gives CDR1 MNHEY, CDR2 SMNVEV (reference sequence). Trimming took 2 bases from V and 2 from J; bases not matched to a gene: 4. CDR3 size: 16 residues. CDR3 sequence (DNA): TGTGCCAGCAGTTTAACAGGGGGCACGACTGGAAACACCATATATTTT. Protein product: CASSLTGGTTGNTIYF.

This clonotype was found many times. The CDR3 here is CASKDLAGVNEQFF. The CDR3 DNA reads TGTGCCAGCAAAGACCTAGCGGGCGTCAATGAGCAGTTCTTC. The chain recombines TRBV12-3 or TRBV12-4 with TRBJ2-1; TRBD2 matches at 8 bases. V was pared by 7 bases and J by 6 bases, with 8 bases of the junction left unmatched. The CDR3 consists of 14 residues.

This clonotype showed up many times. This chain links TRBV20-1 with TRBJ1-6, with 7 bases aligning to TRBD1. CDR3 length: 13 amino acids. V shed 5 bases, J shed 6 bases, and the junction held 4 bases outside the gene matches. Germline CDR1 DFQATT, CDR2 SNEGSKA (reference sequence). The CDR3 sequence is CSAWDSINSPLHF. CDR3 sequence (DNA): TGCAGTGCTTGGGACAGTATTAATTCACCCCTCCACTTT.

This clonotype was seen a few times. The J gene is TRBJ2-2, the V gene TRBV29-1; 8 bases agree with TRBD1. J lost 5 bases, V lost 1 base, and 15 bases had no gene match. The germline gives CDR1 SQVTM, CDR2 ANQGSEA. This CDR3 spans 18 amino acids. The CDR3 sequence is CSVEAPTMDREGTGELFF. Written as DNA, the CDR3 is TGCAGCGTTGAAGCGCCAACCATGGACAGGGAAGGGACCGGGGAGCTGTTTTTT.

The CDR3 nucleotides are TGTGCCAGCAGCTTAGCGAAGACAGATACGCAGTATTTT. As protein: CASSLAKTDTQYF. V and J are TRBV7-6 and TRBJ2-3, with no clear D. The CDR3 extends over 13 amino acids. Germline V gene sequence: CDR1 SGHVS, CDR2 FNYEAQ. Trimming removed 0 bases at V and 3 bases at J, with 4 bases between.

This clonotype occurred a few times. The genes are TRBV28 and TRBJ1-2, with D possibly TRBD1 on 6 matching bases. The germline V and J ends were trimmed by 6 bases and 8 bases, with 16 bases remaining between them. Germline CDR1 is MDHEN and CDR2 is SYDVKM. The CDR3 extends over 13 amino acids. CDR3 nucleotides: TGTGCCAGCAGCCTACCGGGGGGCTTAGGCTACACCTTC. It encodes CASSLPGGLGYTF.

The chain is built from TRBV27 and TRBJ2-3, with a tentative D call TRBD1 (8 bases). Trimming stripped 5 bases from V and 3 bases from J, with 18 bases between. In germline, CDR1 is MNHEY, CDR2 SMNVEV (reference sequence). The CDR3 spans 16 residues. The CDR3 DNA sequence: TGTGCCAGCAGTAGGGGGGGACAGGTGGGAACAGATACGCAGTATTTT. This codes for CASSRGGQVGTDTQYF.

This clonotype has only a few counts. This chain links TRBV7-2 with TRBJ2-7; TRBD2 might be the D (5 bases). V was pared by 5 bases and J by 6 bases, with 11 bases between. CDR3 size: 12 residues. Germline values: CDR1 SGHTA, CDR2 FQGNSA. The CDR3 spells CASSALAGEQYF. The CDR3 DNA reads as TGTGCCAGCAGCGCCCTAGCTGGCGAGCAGTACTTC.

This clonotype was counted between two and nine times. V and J are TRBV12-3 or TRBV12-4 and TRBJ2-1; D is perhaps TRBD2 (7 bases). CDR3 length: 15 amino acids. Trimming took 4 bases from V and 5 from J, leaving 15 bases between them. This CDR3 reads CASSSRGGPNNEQFF. CDR3 nucleotides: TGTGCCAGCAGTTCGCGCGGGGGCCCTAACAATGAGCAGTTCTTC.

This clonotype was observed a few times. CDR3 region: CSASEPGLVNTEAFF. CDR3 DNA: TGCAGTGCTAGTGAGCCGGGGCTTGTGAACACTGAAGCTTTCTTT. The rearrangement links TRBV20-1 to TRBJ1-1; possible D gene TRBD1, 5 bases. V lost 3 bases to trimming and J lost 0 bases, with 14 bases between them. The CDR3 extends over 15 amino acids. CDR1 is DFQATT, CDR2 SNEGSKA, per germline (reference sequence).

The rearrangement joins TRBV23-1 to TRBJ1-5; a weak D match, TRBD1 (6 bases). TRBV23-1 is flagged as an ORF with uncertain function. This CDR3 comprises 15 residues. V was cut by 8 bases and J by 0 bases, with 14 bases left in between. CDR3 in DNA: TGCGCCAGCGAAGGGGGAACGTATAGCAATCAGCCCCAGCATTTT. Its protein is CASEGGTYSNQPQHF.

This clonotype was seen many times. The chain joins TRBV6-1 to TRBJ1-2; D is unclear. V lost 1 base, J lost 0 bases, and 6 bases lay in between. The germline gives CDR1 MNHNS, CDR2 SASEGT. The CDR3 totals 14 residues. This CDR3 is CASSEGPANYGYTF. The CDR3 bases are TGTGCCAGCAGTGAAGGTCCAGCTAACTATGGCTACACCTTC.

This clonotype was picked up many times. The V gene is TRBV14, the J gene TRBJ1-1; D call uncertain. CDR1 is SGHDN, CDR2 FVKESK, per germline. This CDR3 contains 14 residues. Deletions cut 6 bases from V and 0 bases from J, with 11 bases between. CDR3 DNA: TGTGCCAGCAGTTCCGGGCCACTGAACACTGAAGCTTTCTTT. Translation: CASSSGPLNTEAFF.

V gene TRBV9 combines with J gene TRBJ2-2; either TRBD1 or TRBD2 may supply D (5 bases each). Germline V lookup: CDR1 SGDLS, CDR2 YYNGEE. The CDR3 extends over 14 amino acids. Trimming took off 0 bases at V and 7 bases at J, with 10 bases between the two ends. CDR3 nucleotides: TGTGCCAGCAGCGTAGGGGACCACTACGGGGAGCTGTTTTTT. Translation gives CASSVGDHYGELFF.